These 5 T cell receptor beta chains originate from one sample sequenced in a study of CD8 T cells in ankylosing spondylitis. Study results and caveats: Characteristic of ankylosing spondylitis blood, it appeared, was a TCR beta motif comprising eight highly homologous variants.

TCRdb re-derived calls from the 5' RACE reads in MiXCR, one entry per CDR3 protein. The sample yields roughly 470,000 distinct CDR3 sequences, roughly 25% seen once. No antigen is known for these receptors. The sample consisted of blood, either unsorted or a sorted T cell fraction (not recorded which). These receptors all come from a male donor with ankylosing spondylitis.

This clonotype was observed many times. The CDR3 DNA reads as TGCGCCAGCAGGGTGGAGACTTATAACACTGAAGCTTTCTTT. This gives the protein CASRVETYNTEAFF. The J gene is TRBJ1-1, the V gene TRBV5-1; no reliable D call. V gave up 5 bases and J gave up 2 bases, with 13 bases separating them. The CDR3 is made up of 14 amino acids. The germline gives CDR1 SGHRS, CDR2 YFSETQ.

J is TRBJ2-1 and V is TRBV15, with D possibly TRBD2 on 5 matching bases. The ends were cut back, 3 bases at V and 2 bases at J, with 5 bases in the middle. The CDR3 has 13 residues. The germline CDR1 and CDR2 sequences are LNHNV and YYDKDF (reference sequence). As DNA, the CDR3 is TGTGCCACCAGCAGGCGGGCCTACAATGAGCAGTTCTTC. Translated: CATSRRAYNEQFF.

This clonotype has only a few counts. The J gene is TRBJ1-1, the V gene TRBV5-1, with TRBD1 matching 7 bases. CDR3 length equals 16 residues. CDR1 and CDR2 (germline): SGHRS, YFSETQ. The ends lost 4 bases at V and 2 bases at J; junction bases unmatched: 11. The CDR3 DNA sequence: TGCGCCAGCAGCCCCGTCTCGACAGGGAAAAACACTGAAGCTTTCTTT. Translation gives CASSPVSTGKNTEAFF.

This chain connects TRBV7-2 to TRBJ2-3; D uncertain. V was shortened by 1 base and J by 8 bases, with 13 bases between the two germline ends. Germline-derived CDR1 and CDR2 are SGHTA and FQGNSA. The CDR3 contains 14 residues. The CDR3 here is CASSLGFGRVTQYF. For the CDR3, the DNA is TGTGCCAGCAGCTTAGGGTTCGGTCGGGTTACGCAGTATTTT.

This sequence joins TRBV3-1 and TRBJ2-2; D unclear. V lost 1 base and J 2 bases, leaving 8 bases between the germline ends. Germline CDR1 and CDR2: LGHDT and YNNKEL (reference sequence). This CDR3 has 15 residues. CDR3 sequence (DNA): TGTGCCAGCAGCCAAGTCAACAGAAACACCGGGGAGCTGTTTTTT. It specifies CASSQVNRNTGELFF. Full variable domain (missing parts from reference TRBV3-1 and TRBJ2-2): DTAVSQTPKYLVTQMGNDKSIKCEQNLGHDTMYWYKQDSKKFLKIMFSYNNKELIINETVPNRFSPKSPDKAHLNLHINSLELGDSAVYFCASSQVNRNTGELFFGEGSRLTVL.